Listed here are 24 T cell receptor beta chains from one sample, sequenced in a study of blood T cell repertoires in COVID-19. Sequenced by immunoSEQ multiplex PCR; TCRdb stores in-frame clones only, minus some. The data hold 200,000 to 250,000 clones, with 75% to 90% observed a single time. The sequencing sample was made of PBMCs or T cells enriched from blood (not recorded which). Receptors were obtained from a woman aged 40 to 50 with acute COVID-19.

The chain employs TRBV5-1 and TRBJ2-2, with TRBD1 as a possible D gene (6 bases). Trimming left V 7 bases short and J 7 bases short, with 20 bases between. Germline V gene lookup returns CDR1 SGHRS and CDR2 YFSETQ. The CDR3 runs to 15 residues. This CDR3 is CASGTSGAVSGELFF. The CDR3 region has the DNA TGCGCCAGCGGTACATCAGGGGCAGTGAGCGGGGAGCTGTTTTTT.

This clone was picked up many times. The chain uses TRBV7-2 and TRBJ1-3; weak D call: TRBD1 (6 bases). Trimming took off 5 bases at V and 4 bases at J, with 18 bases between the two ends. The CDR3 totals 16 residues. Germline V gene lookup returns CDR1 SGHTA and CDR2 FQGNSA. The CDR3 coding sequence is TGTGCCAGCAGCCCCCTGGTGGGCAGGGGAGGAAACACCATATATTTT. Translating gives CASSPLVGRGGNTIYF.

CDR3 loop: CASSTRLSSPLHF. The CDR3 DNA reads as TGTGCCAGCAGTACCAGGCTTTCTTCACCCCTCCACTTT. V is TRBV12-3 or TRBV12-4 and J is TRBJ1-6, with unresolved D. V shed 5 bases and J shed 9 bases, with 11 bases lying between them. This CDR3 has 13 amino acids.

The chain's CDR3 is CASSPPSGETTDTQYF. As DNA, the CDR3 is TGTGCCAGCAGCCCCCCTAGCGGGGAGACCACAGATACGCAGTATTTT. V gene TRBV7-9 combines with J gene TRBJ2-3, with TRBD2 matching over 9 bases. The CDR3 spans 16 residues. V gave up 5 bases and J gave up 2 bases; unmatched junction bases: 8. Per germline, CDR1 SEHNR and CDR2 FQNEAQ (reference sequence).

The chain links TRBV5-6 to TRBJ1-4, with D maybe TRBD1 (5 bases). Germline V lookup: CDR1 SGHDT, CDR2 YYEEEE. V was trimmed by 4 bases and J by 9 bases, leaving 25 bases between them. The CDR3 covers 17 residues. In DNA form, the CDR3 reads TGTGCCAGCAGCATAATGATAGGGGACTCGTTTACGAAAAAACTGTTTTTT. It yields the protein CASSIMIGDSFTKKLFF.

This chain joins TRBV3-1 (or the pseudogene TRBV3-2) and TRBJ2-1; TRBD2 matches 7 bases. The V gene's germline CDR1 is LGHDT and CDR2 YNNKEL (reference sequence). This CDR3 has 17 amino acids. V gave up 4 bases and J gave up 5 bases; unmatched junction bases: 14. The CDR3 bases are TGTGCCAGCAGCCTTGGTGTGGCTAGCGGCGTTCACAATGAGCAGTTCTTC. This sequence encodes CASSLGVASGVHNEQFF.

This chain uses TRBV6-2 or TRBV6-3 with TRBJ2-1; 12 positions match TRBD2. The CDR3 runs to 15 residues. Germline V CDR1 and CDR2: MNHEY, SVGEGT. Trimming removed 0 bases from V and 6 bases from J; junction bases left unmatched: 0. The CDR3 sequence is CASSYSGLAGNEQFF. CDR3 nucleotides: TGTGCCAGCAGTTACTCGGGACTAGCGGGCAATGAGCAGTTCTTC.

This CDR3 is CASSLRAQINTGELFF. CDR3 DNA: TGTGCCAGCAGCTTAAGAGCCCAAATTAACACCGGGGAGCTGTTTTTT. V gene TRBV7-6 combines with J gene TRBJ2-2, with D unclear. The ends were cut back, 2 bases at V and 2 bases at J, with 12 bases in the middle. Germline CDR1 SGHVS, CDR2 FNYEAQ. The CDR3 runs 16 residues.

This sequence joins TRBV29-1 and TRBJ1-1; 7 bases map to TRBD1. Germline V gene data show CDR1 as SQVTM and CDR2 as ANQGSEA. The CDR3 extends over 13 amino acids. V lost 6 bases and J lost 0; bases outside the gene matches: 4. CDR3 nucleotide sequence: TGCAGCGTGAGCAGGGGGATGAACACTGAAGCTTTCTTT. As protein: CSVSRGMNTEAFF.

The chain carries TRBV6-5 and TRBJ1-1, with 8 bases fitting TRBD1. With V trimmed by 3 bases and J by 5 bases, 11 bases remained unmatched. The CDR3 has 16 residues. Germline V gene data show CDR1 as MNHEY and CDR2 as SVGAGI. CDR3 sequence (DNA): TGTGCCAGCAGTTATGTTGAGGCCAGGGGGCTTACTGAAGCTTTCTTT. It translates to CASSYVEARGLTEAFF.

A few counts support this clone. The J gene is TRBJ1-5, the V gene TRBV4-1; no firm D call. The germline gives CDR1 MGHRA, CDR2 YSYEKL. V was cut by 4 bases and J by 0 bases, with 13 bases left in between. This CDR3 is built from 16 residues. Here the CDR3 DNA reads TGCGCCAGCAGCCCGGCCGGGGAATATAGCAATCAGCCCCAGCATTTT. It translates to CASSPAGEYSNQPQHF.

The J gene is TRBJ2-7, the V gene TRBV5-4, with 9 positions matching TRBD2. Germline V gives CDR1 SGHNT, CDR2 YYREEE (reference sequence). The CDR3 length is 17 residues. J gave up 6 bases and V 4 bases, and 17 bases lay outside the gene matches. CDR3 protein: CASSPRSGGGALGEQYF. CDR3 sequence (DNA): TGTGCCAGCAGCCCTCGCTCAGGCGGGGGGGCTCTGGGCGAGCAGTACTTC.

CDR3 amino acids: CAISPRGEDGDGYTF. The DNA for the CDR3 is TGTGCCATCAGCCCAAGAGGGGAGGACGGGGATGGCTACACCTTC. The rearrangement joins TRBV10-3 to TRBJ1-2; possibly TRBD1 for D (5 bases). Germline CDR1 reads ENHRY; CDR2 reads SYGVKD. The CDR3 consists of 15 residues. Trimming shortened V by 6 bases and J by 6 bases, and 20 bases separated the two germline ends.

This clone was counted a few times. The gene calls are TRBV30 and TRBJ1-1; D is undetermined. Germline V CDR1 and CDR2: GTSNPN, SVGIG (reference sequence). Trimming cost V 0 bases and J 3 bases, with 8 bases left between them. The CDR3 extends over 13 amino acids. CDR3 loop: CAWSVTAYTEAFF. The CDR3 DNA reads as TGTGCCTGGAGTGTAACTGCCTACACTGAAGCTTTCTTT.

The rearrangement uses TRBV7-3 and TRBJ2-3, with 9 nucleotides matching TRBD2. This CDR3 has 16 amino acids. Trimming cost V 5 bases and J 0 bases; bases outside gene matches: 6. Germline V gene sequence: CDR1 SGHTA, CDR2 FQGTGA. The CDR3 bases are TGTGCCAGCAGCGTTCTGGCGGGGGGGAGCACAGATACGCAGTATTTT. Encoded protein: CASSVLAGGSTDTQYF.

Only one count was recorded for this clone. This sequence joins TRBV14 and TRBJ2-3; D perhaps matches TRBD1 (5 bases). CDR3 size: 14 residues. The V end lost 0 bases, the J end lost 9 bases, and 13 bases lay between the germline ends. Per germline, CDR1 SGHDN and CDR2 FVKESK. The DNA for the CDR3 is TGTGCCAGCAGCCAAGATTTAGCTAGGACAACGCAGTATTTT. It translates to CASSQDLARTTQYF.

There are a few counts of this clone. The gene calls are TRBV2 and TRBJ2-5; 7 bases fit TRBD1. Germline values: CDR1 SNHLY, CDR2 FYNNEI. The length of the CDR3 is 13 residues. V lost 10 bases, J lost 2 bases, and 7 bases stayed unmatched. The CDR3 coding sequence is TGTGCCACCACACGGGACAGACAAGAGACCCAGTACTTC. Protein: CATTRDRQETQYF.

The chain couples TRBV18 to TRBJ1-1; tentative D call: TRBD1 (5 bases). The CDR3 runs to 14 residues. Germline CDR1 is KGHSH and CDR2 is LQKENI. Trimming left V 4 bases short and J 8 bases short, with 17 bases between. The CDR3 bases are TGTGCCAGCTCACTTACCCGAGGGGACTGGGAAGCTTTCTTT. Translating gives CASSLTRGDWEAFF.

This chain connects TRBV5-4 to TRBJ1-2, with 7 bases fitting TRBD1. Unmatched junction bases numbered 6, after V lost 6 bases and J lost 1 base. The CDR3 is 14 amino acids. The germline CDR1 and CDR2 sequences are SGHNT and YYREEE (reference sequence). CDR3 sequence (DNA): TGTGCCAGCACCTCTGGGACAGTTAACTATGGCTACACCTTC. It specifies CASTSGTVNYGYTF. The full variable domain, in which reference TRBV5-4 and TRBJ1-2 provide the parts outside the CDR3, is ETGVTQSPTHLIKTRGQQVTLRCSSQSGHNTVSWYQQALGQGPQFIFQYYREEENGRGNFPPRFSGLQFPNYSSELNVNALELDDSALYLCASTSGTVNYGYTFGSGTRLTVV.

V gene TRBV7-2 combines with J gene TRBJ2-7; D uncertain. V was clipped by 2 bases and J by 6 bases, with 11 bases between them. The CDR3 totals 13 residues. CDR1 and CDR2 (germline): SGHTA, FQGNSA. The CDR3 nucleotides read TGTGCCAGCAGCTTAATGCGGAATGGCGAGCAGTACTTC. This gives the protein CASSLMRNGEQYF.

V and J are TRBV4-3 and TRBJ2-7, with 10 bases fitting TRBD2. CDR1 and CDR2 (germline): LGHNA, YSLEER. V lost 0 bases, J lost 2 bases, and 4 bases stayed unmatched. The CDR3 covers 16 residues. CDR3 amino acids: CASSQDASGGTYEQYF. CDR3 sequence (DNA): TGCGCCAGCAGCCAAGACGCTAGCGGGGGAACCTACGAGCAGTACTTC.

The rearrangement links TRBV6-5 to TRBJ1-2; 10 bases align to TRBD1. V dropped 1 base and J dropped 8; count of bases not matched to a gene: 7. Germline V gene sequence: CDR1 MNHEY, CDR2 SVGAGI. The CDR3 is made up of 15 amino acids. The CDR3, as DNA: TGTGCCAGCAGTTACTTGGGACAGGGGACTGGCGGCTACACCTTC. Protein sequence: CASSYLGQGTGGYTF.

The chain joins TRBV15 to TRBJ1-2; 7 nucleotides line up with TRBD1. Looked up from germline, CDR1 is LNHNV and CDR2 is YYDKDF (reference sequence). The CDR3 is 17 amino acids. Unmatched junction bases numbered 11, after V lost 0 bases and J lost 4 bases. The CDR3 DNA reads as TGTGCCACCAGCAGAGATACGACAGGGCGGGACCTCTATGGCTACACCTTC. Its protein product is CATSRDTTGRDLYGYTF.

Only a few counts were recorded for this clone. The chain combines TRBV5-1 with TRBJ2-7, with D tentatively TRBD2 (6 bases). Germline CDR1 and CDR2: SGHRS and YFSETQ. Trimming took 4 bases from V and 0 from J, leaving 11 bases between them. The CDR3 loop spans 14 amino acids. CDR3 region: CASSPLGSSYEQYF. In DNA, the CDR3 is TGCGCCAGCAGCCCTCTCGGGAGCTCCTACGAGCAGTACTTC.